This T cell receptor beta chain was identified in a study of blood T cells in healthy people across ages. Caucasian, healthy and from Russia, the donors were aged between about 6 and 90. Samples each had at least 6 micrograms of total RNA extracted. The CDR3 loop spans 15 amino acids. The second PCR ran roughly 7 to 11 cycles with a sample-barcoded 5' primer and J-beta primers. Through a template-switch adaptor with 12 random nucleotides, each cDNA molecule received a tag. Using its own MiXCR run on the 5' RACE reads, TCRdb lists one record per CDR3 protein. The repertoire has approximately 1,000,000 distinct CDR3 sequences, 30% to 40% of them found once; the top ten carry 13%.

The chain recombines TRBV21-1 with TRBJ2-3; TRBD1, the table's D call, was not compared with the DNA. TRBV21-1 is a recognized pseudogene. The sample was blood. The sequence was collected from a man aged 18-30 years in good health. The CDR3 DNA reads TGTGCCAGCAGCAAAGCGACAGGGTGGGCAGATACGCAGTATTTT. This sequence encodes CASSKATGWADTQYF.